This passage covers 15 T cell receptor beta chains from one sample sequenced in a study of blood T cell repertoires in COVID-19 (dated by TCRdb to 2020 to 2021). Libraries came from the immunoSEQ multiplex PCR assay. TCRdb mirrors the immuneACCESS table, restricted to in-frame sequences. Some clones are absent from its copies; in checked studies, under half trace to an unresolved V gene, and the reason for the others is unknown. A total of over 300,000 clones appear in this sample, 65% to 90% of them only once. Under 11% of the sample is in the top ten clones. The sequencing input was PBMCs or T cells enriched from blood (not recorded which). These receptors originate from a woman between 18 and 29 years old who had recovered from COVID-19.

The table lists this clone with a count of one. V usage is TRBV28 and J usage is TRBJ1-6, with 8 positions matching TRBD1. V lost 4 bases and J lost 6; bases outside the gene matches: 5. This CDR3 comprises 15 residues. Germline V gene data show CDR1 as MDHEN and CDR2 as SYDVKM. This CDR3 is CASSSGTGGNSPLHF. DNA for the CDR3: TGTGCCAGCAGTTCTGGTACAGGGGGTAATTCACCCCTCCACTTT.

The genes are TRBV6-5 and TRBJ1-2; TRBD1 matches 10 bases. The CDR3 consists of 15 residues. CDR1 and CDR2 from the germline V gene are MNHEY and SVGAGI. J gave up 7 bases and V 0 bases, and 5 bases lay outside the gene matches. CDR3 sequence reads: CASSYSGQGFFGYTF. CDR3 sequence (DNA): TGTGCCAGCAGTTACTCGGGACAGGGGTTTTTTGGCTACACCTTC.

The V gene is TRBV9, the J gene TRBJ2-2, with TRBD2 matching 8 bases. The ends lost 0 bases at V and 6 bases at J; junction bases unmatched: 7. The CDR3 loop spans 16 amino acids. CDR1 is SGDLS, CDR2 YYNGEE, per germline. The CDR3, as DNA: TGTGCCAGCAGCGTAGAGGCGGGACTAGAAGCCGGGGAGCTGTTTTTT. Its protein is CASSVEAGLEAGELFF.

The chain is built from TRBV7-9 and TRBJ1-1, with D perhaps matching TRBD1 (5 bases). Germline CDR1 and CDR2: SEHNR and FQNEAQ (reference sequence). Trimming stripped 11 bases from V and 0 bases from J, with 13 bases between. The CDR3 runs to 13 residues. CDR3 protein: CASGVLMNTEAFF. The CDR3 DNA sequence: TGTGCCTCGGGGGTTCTGATGAACACTGAAGCTTTCTTT.

The chain recombines TRBV6-5 with TRBJ1-2; 7 bases are a match to TRBD1. CDR1 and CDR2 (germline): MNHEY, SVGAGI. This CDR3 region has 13 residues. J lost 7 bases, V lost 2 bases, and 4 bases had no gene match. The CDR3 is CASSYDRAGGYTF. The CDR3 region has the DNA TGTGCCAGCAGTTACGACAGGGCCGGTGGCTACACCTTC.

The V gene is TRBV6-1, the J gene TRBJ2-1, with TRBD2 matching 8 bases. The length of the CDR3 is 15 residues. V lost 3 bases to trimming and J lost 9 bases; unmatched junction nucleotides: 10. Germline CDR1 reads MNHNS; CDR2 reads SASEGT. The CDR3, as DNA: TGTGCCAGCAGTGATAGGAGCGGGGGTACTAGTGAGCAGTTCTTC. This codes for CASSDRSGGTSEQFF.

The chain uses TRBV7-9 and TRBJ1-4; the D gene is possibly TRBD1 (5 bases). There are 14 residues in the CDR3. The germline gives CDR1 SEHNR, CDR2 FQNEAQ (reference sequence). The ends were cut back, 1 base at V and 6 bases at J, with 9 bases in the middle. In nucleotides, the CDR3 is TGTGCCAGCAGCTTAGTTTCGGGGGATGAAAAACTGTTTTTT. This translates into CASSLVSGDEKLFF. Full variable domain (missing parts from reference TRBV7-9 and TRBJ1-4): DTGVSQNPRHKITKRGQNVTFRCDPISEHNRLYWYRQTLGQGPEFLTYFQNEAQLEKSRLLSDRFSAERPKGSFSTLEIQRTEQGDSAMYLCASSLVSGDEKLFFGSGTQLSVL.

This chain connects TRBV7-9 to TRBJ1-1, with D maybe TRBD1 (6 bases). The V gene's germline CDR1 is SEHNR and CDR2 FQNEAQ (reference sequence). The CDR3 covers 14 residues. V dropped 5 bases and J dropped 1 base, with 11 bases sitting between them. CDR3 in DNA: TGTGCCAGCAGCCGCGGACAGTCGAACACTGAAGCTTTCTTT. Its translation is CASSRGQSNTEAFF.

This chain links TRBV5-4 with TRBJ2-7; 14 positions match TRBD2. Germline V gives CDR1 SGHNT, CDR2 YYREEE (reference sequence). There are 15 residues in the CDR3. V shed 4 bases and J 4 bases; nucleotides not matched to a gene: 4. The CDR3, as DNA: TGTGCCAGCAGCATGACTAGCGGGAGGGCGTACGAGCAGTACTTC. This codes for CASSMTSGRAYEQYF.

The J gene is TRBJ2-1, the V gene TRBV15; D may be TRBD2 (5 bases). V was trimmed by 3 bases and J by 4 bases, leaving 13 bases between them. The germline gives CDR1 LNHNV, CDR2 YYDKDF (reference sequence). This CDR3 has 15 residues. CDR3 nucleotides: TGTGCCACCAGCAGGGACGGGGAGCCGTACAATGAGCAGTTCTTC. This sequence encodes CATSRDGEPYNEQFF.

This clone has a handful of counts. V is TRBV5-1 and J is TRBJ1-5, with unresolved D. Germline V gives CDR1 SGHRS, CDR2 YFSETQ. The CDR3 runs to 15 residues. Between the trimmed V and J ends, which lost 1 base and 5 bases, there was a span of 13 bases. The CDR3 DNA reads as TGCGCCAGCAGCTTGAGGTCCGGGAGGGATCAGCCCCAGCATTTT. It encodes CASSLRSGRDQPQHF.

The rearrangement links TRBV5-4 to TRBJ2-2; TRBD1 aligns across 9 bases. CDR3 size: 15 residues. Germline loops: CDR1 SGHNT, CDR2 YYREEE (reference sequence). Unmatched junction bases numbered 2, after V lost 3 bases and J lost 2 bases. The CDR3 is CASSSTGGNTGELFF. The CDR3, as DNA: TGTGCCAGCAGCTCTACAGGGGGCAACACCGGGGAGCTGTTTTTT.

The V and J genes are TRBV19 and TRBJ2-2; D unclear. CDR1 and CDR2 from the germline V gene are LNHDA and SQIVND (reference sequence). Trimming took 7 bases from V and 2 from J, leaving 8 bases between them. The CDR3 loop spans 13 amino acids. For the CDR3, the DNA is TGTGCCAGTAACTTCCAAAACACCGGGGAGCTGTTTTTT. Its protein product is CASNFQNTGELFF.

This clone has just a few counts. The chain joins TRBV5-1 to TRBJ1-2; tentative D call: TRBD1 (6 bases). CDR1 and CDR2 from the germline V gene are SGHRS and YFSETQ. This CDR3 spans 16 amino acids. Between the trimmed V and J ends, which lost 3 bases and 6 bases, there was a span of 21 bases. In DNA form, the CDR3 reads TGCGCCAGCAGCTCGGTGTTCAGGGGACCTTCAGATGGCTACACCTTC. Its translation is CASSSVFRGPSDGYTF.

The V call is TRBV12-5, the J call TRBJ1-4; possible D gene TRBD1, 6 bases. Germline assignment: CDR1 LGHNT and CDR2 FRNRAP. V was trimmed by 3 bases and J by 5 bases, leaving 13 bases between them. The CDR3 is made up of 15 amino acids. The CDR3 sequence is CASGFTGTVNEKLFF. CDR3 sequence (DNA): TGTGCTAGTGGTTTTACAGGGACGGTAAATGAAAAACTGTTTTTT.